The 21 T cell receptor beta chains reported below all come from one sample, sequenced in a study of blood T cell repertoires in COVID-19. Assay used: immunoSEQ multiplex PCR; TCRdb lists only in-frame clones, some missing. This sample yields roughly 70,000 clones, of which approximately 83% are seen a single time; 4% to 5% belongs to the top ten. Material: peripheral blood. The receptors originated from a woman aged 60 to 75 with acute or convalescent COVID-19.

The V call is TRBV5-4, the J call TRBJ2-3; 10 bases fit TRBD1. Germline V CDR1 and CDR2: SGHNT, YYREEE (reference sequence). The J segment lost 6 bases and the V segment lost 2 bases, leaving 9 bases of the junction unmatched. This CDR3 is 16 amino acids long. CDR3 DNA sequence: TGTGCCAGCAGCTTTCTAGGACAGGGGGGAGGGGATACGCAGTATTTT. It is translated as CASSFLGQGGGDTQYF.

The rearrangement links TRBV7-2 to TRBJ1-1, with TRBD1 identical over 7 bases. Germline CDR1 SGHTA, CDR2 FQGNSA. This CDR3 contains 14 residues. With 3 bases clipped from V and 0 bases from J, the junction kept 1 base outside the gene matches. Here the CDR3 reads CASSFTGVNTEAFF. Here the CDR3 DNA reads TGTGCCAGCAGCTTCACAGGGGTGAACACTGAAGCTTTCTTT.

This clone was observed a few times. The chain links TRBV4-1 to TRBJ1-6, with D tentatively TRBD1 (5 bases). Germline values: CDR1 MGHRA, CDR2 YSYEKL. The CDR3 contains 16 residues. V dropped 5 bases and J dropped 10 bases, with 21 bases sitting between them. CDR3 sequence reads: CASSSLDILRQSPLHF. The CDR3, as DNA: TGCGCCAGCAGCTCTTTGGACATCCTCCGCCAGTCACCCCTCCACTTT.

The chain has TRBV2 and TRBJ1-4; D perhaps matches TRBD1 (5 bases). The germline V and J ends were trimmed by 6 bases and 0 bases, with 11 bases remaining between them. This CDR3 region has 15 residues. The germline CDR1 and CDR2 sequences are SNHLY and FYNNEI. The CDR3 DNA is TGTGCCAGCAGCCGTCAACAGGCAACTAATGAAAAACTGTTTTTT. It yields the protein CASSRQQATNEKLFF.

The V and J genes are TRBV19 and TRBJ1-2, with D perhaps TRBD1 (5 bases). The germline V gene has CDR1 LNHDA and CDR2 SQIVND (reference sequence). This CDR3 is 15 amino acids long. V was clipped by 7 bases and J by 0 bases, with 15 bases between them. CDR3 sequence: CASTWTTASNYGYTF. The CDR3 bases are TGTGCCAGTACATGGACAACCGCATCTAACTATGGCTACACCTTC.

This clone was counted a single time. V and J are TRBV18 and TRBJ2-2, with 7 positions matching TRBD2. The germline gives CDR1 KGHSH, CDR2 LQKENI. The junction had 4 bases not matched to a gene; V was cut back by 0 bases and J by 0 bases. The CDR3 has 17 amino acids. CDR3 sequence (DNA): TGTGCCAGCTCACCACCGTGGGGGGGAACGAACACCGGGGAGCTGTTTTTT. Its protein product is CASSPPWGGTNTGELFF.

V gene TRBV7-9 combines with J gene TRBJ1-6; 8 nucleotides line up with TRBD1. CDR1 is SEHNR and CDR2 is FQNEAQ in the germline V gene (reference sequence). The CDR3 length is 18 residues. V lost 5 bases to trimming and J lost 0 bases; unmatched junction nucleotides: 9. The CDR3 DNA reads as TGTGCCAGCAGCCTGGACAGGGTCACAAGCTCCTATAATTCACCCCTCCACTTT. It yields the protein CASSLDRVTSSYNSPLHF.

The chain joins TRBV30 to TRBJ1-1, with unresolved D. The CDR3 runs to 13 residues. Germline V gives CDR1 GTSNPN, CDR2 SVGIG (reference sequence). The ends were cut back, 4 bases at V and 3 bases at J, with 12 bases in the middle. The CDR3 DNA sequence: TGTGCCTGGACCATGCAGATTCACACTGAAGCTTTCTTT. Translated, it gives CAWTMQIHTEAFF. Full variable domain (rest looked up from reference TRBV30 and TRBJ1-1): SQTIHQWPATLVQPVGSPLSLECTVEGTSNPNLYWYRQAAGRGLQLLFYSVGIGQISSEVPQNLSASRPQDRQFILSSKKLLLSDSGFYLCAWTMQIHTEAFFGQGTRLTVV.

V is TRBV5-1 and J is TRBJ1-3, with TRBD1 as a possible D gene (6 bases). The CDR3 totals 17 residues. The ends were cut back, 3 bases at V and 0 bases at J, with 16 bases in the middle. The germline V gene encodes CDR1 SGHRS and CDR2 YFSETQ. The CDR3 nucleotides read TGCGCCAGCAGCTCACTCTCAACAGGGAGCTCTGGAAACACCATATATTTT. Its translation: CASSSLSTGSSGNTIYF.

This rearrangement joins TRBV4-2 to TRBJ2-1, with a possible D match to TRBD1 (5 bases). Trimming removed 4 bases from V and 1 base from J, with 14 bases in between. The CDR3 has 16 amino acids. CDR1 is LGHNA, CDR2 YNFKEQ, per germline. CDR3 in amino acids: CASSPPQGSSYNEQFF. CDR3 nucleotide sequence: TGTGCCAGCAGCCCCCCTCAGGGCAGTTCCTACAATGAGCAGTTCTTC.

This sequence joins TRBV19 and TRBJ2-3, with 13 bases identical to TRBD2. Germline CDR1 reads LNHDA; CDR2 reads SQIVND (reference sequence). The CDR3 has 16 amino acids. Losses at the gene ends were 8 bases for V and 0 bases for J; bases not matched to a gene: 5. CDR3 sequence: CASEKGLAGSTDTQYF. The DNA of the CDR3 is TGTGCCAGTGAGAAGGGACTAGCGGGGAGCACAGATACGCAGTATTTT.

The CDR3 DNA sequence: TGTGCCAGCAGTGAGGTTCGGACTAAAAGCTCTGGGGCCAACGTCCTGACTTTC. This sequence encodes CASSEVRTKSSGANVLTF. This chain links TRBV6-1 with TRBJ2-6, with D tentatively TRBD2 (6 bases). The germline V gene encodes CDR1 MNHNS and CDR2 SASEGT. V lost 3 bases to trimming and J lost 0 bases, with 15 bases between them. This CDR3 spans 18 amino acids.

Worth noting for this clone: Other DNA sequences of this sample code for an identical CDR3. V usage is TRBV27 and J usage is TRBJ1-5, with a tentative D call TRBD1 (5 bases). This CDR3 comprises 15 residues. The germline gives CDR1 MNHEY, CDR2 SMNVEV (reference sequence). V lost 4 bases, J lost 2 bases, and 12 bases lay in between. CDR3 region: CASSSRGLGNQPQHF. The CDR3 region has the DNA TGTGCCAGCAGTTCAAGGGGTTTGGGCAATCAGCCCCAGCATTTT.

The rearrangement links TRBV29-1 to TRBJ2-1, with 12 positions matching TRBD2. The CDR3 sequence is 15 residues long. Germline V gene sequence: CDR1 SQVTM, CDR2 ANQGSEA. V shed 1 base, J shed 7 bases, and the junction held 5 bases outside the gene matches. CDR3: CSVEGLAGVGNEQFF. The CDR3, as DNA: TGCAGCGTTGAAGGACTAGCGGGAGTTGGTAATGAGCAGTTCTTC.

The chain employs TRBV5-8 and TRBJ2-7, with 9 nucleotides matching TRBD1. In germline, CDR1 is SGHTS, CDR2 YDEGEE. V trimming: 3 bases; J trimming: 4 bases; junction bases outside the gene matches: 2. This CDR3 has 13 amino acids. The CDR3: CASSWDREYEQYF. The CDR3 DNA reads as TGTGCCAGCAGCTGGGACAGGGAGTACGAGCAGTACTTC.

V is TRBV6-5 and J is TRBJ1-5; 9 nucleotides line up with TRBD1. V dropped 10 bases and J dropped 5; count of bases not matched to a gene: 6. The CDR3 covers 13 residues. CDR1 and CDR2 from the germline V gene are MNHEY and SVGAGI. CDR3 amino acids: CATRTGDHQPQHF. CDR3 sequence (DNA): TGTGCCACTAGGACAGGGGACCATCAGCCCCAGCATTTT.

The gene calls are TRBV6-6 and TRBJ1-3; D ambiguous. Trimming took off 6 bases at V and 7 bases at J, with 13 bases between the two ends. Germline V CDR1 and CDR2: MNHNY, SVGAGI (reference sequence). There are 13 residues in the CDR3. The CDR3 sequence is CASSPPGGNTIYF. DNA for the CDR3: TGTGCCAGCAGCCCCCCCGGAGGGAACACCATATATTTT.

This clone was observed once. This chain links TRBV15 with TRBJ2-1; no clear D gene. V lost 0 bases and J lost 9, with 6 bases in between. Germline CDR1 is LNHNV and CDR2 is YYDKDF (reference sequence). This CDR3 contains 12 residues. The CDR3 DNA follows: TGTGCCACCAGCAGAGAAGGCGGTGAGCAGTTCTTC. Residues: CATSREGGEQFF.

This chain joins TRBV7-2 and TRBJ2-5, with TRBD1 as a possible D gene (6 bases). The V end was cut by 1 base, the J end by 4 bases, with 7 bases between. This CDR3 comprises 13 residues. Per germline, CDR1 SGHTA and CDR2 FQGNSA. The CDR3 sequence: CASSLDRVETQYF. CDR3 nucleotide sequence: TGTGCCAGCAGCTTAGACAGGGTAGAGACCCAGTACTTC.

The genes are TRBV7-8 and TRBJ1-5, with D tentatively TRBD1 (5 bases). The CDR3 loop spans 15 amino acids. V was pared by 1 base and J by 3 bases, with 10 bases between. Germline CDR1 and CDR2: SGHVS and FQNEAQ. DNA for the CDR3: TGTGCCAGCAGCTTAGAAGGGGCGGTCAATCAGCCCCAGCATTTT. Amino acids: CASSLEGAVNQPQHF.

The chain uses TRBV24-1 and TRBJ2-1; D is possibly TRBD2 (6 bases). The germline gives CDR1 KGHDR, CDR2 SFDVKD. This CDR3 is built from 14 residues. V was clipped by 1 base and J by 6 bases, with 9 bases between them. The CDR3 bases are TGTGCCACCAGTGATTTAGGGACTGGCAATGAGCAGTTCTTC. Translated: CATSDLGTGNEQFF.